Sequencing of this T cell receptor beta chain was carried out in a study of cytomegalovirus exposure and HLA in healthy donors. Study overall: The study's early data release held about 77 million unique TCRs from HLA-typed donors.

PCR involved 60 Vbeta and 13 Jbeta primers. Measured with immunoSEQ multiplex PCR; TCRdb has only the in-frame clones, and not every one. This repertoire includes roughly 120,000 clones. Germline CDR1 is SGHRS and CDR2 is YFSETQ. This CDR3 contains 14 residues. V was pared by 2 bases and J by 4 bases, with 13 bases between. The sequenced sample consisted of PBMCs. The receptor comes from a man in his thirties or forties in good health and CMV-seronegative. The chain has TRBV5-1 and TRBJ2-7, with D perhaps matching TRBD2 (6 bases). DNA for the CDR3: TGCGCCAGCAGCTTCAACGGTGGGGGGTACGAGCAGTACTTC. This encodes CASSFNGGGYEQYF.